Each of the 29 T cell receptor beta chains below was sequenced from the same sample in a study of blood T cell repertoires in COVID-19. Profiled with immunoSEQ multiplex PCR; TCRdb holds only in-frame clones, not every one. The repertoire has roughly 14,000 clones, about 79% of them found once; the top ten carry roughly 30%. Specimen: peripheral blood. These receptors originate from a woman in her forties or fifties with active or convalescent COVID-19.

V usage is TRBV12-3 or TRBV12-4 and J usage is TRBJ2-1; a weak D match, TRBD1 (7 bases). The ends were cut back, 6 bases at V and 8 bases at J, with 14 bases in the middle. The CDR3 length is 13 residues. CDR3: CASREGQLDEQFF. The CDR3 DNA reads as TGTGCCAGCAGGGAGGGACAGCTCGATGAGCAGTTCTTC.

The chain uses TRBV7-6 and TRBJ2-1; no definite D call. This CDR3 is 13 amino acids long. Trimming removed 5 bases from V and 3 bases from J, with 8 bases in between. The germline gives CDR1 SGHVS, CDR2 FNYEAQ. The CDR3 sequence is CASSPENYNEQFF. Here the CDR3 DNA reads TGTGCCAGCAGCCCGGAGAACTACAATGAGCAGTTCTTC.

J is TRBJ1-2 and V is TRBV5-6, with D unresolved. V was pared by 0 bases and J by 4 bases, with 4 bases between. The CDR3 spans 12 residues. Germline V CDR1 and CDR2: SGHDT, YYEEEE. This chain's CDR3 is CASSLGSYGYTF. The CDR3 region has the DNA TGTGCCAGCAGCTTGGGCAGCTATGGCTACACCTTC.

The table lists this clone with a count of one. The CDR3 DNA follows: TGCAGCGCCGACCCCCTGAGGGACACTGAAGCTTTCTTT. Translating gives CSADPLRDTEAFF. This chain links TRBV29-1 with TRBJ1-1; no clear D gene. V lost 7 bases, J lost 3 bases, and 15 bases lay in between. The CDR3 has 13 amino acids. Germline assignment: CDR1 SQVTM and CDR2 ANQGSEA.

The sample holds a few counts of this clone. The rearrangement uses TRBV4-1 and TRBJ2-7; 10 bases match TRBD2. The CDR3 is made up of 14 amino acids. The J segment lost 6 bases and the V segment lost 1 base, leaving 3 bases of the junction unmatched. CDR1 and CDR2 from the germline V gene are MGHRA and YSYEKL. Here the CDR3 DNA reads TGCGCCAGCAGCCAAGTTTCTAGCGGGAGCGAGCAGTACTTC. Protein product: CASSQVSSGSEQYF.

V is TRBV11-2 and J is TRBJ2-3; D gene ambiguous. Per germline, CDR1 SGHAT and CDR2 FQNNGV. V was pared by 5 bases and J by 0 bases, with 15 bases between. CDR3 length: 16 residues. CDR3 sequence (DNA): TGTGCCAGCAGCCAACATCTGTGGCAAAGCACAGATACGCAGTATTTT. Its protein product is CASSQHLWQSTDTQYF.

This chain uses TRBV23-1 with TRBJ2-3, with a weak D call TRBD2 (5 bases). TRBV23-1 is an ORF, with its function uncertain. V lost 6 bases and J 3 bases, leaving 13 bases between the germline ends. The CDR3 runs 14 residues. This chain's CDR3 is CASSKNSGTDTQYF. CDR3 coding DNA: TGCGCCAGCAGCAAAAACAGCGGTACAGATACGCAGTATTTT.

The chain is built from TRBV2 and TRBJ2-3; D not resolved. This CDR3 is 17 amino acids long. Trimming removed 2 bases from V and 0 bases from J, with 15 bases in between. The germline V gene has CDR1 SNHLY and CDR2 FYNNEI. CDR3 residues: CASSESFALPSTDTQYF. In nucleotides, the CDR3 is TGTGCCAGCAGTGAAAGCTTTGCGTTACCTAGCACAGATACGCAGTATTTT.

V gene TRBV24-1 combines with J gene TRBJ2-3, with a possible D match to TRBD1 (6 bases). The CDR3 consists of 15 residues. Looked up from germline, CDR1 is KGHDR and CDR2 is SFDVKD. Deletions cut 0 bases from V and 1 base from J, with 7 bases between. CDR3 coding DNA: TGTGCCACCAGTGATTTGAGACAGGGCACAGATACGCAGTATTTT. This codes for CATSDLRQGTDTQYF.

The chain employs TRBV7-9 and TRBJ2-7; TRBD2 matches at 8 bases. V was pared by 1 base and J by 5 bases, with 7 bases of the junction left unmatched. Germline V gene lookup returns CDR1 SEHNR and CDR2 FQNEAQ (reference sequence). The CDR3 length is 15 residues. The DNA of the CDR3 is TGTGCCAGCAGCTTAGGCGCCGGGGGGGCCGACGAGCAGTACTTC. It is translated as CASSLGAGGADEQYF.

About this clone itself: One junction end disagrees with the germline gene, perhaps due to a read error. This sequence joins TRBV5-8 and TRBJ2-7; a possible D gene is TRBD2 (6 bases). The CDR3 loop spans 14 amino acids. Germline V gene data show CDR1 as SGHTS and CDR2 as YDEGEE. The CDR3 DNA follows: TGTGCCAGCAGCTTGAACAGCCTCCCGTTGGAGGGGCACTTC. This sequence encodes CASSLNSLPLEGHF.

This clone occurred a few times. CDR3 in amino acids: CASSLARGGQPQHF. The CDR3, as DNA: TGTGCCAGCAGTTTAGCGAGGGGGGGTCAGCCCCAGCATTTT. The V and J genes are TRBV28 and TRBJ1-5; the D gene is possibly TRBD1 (6 bases). The CDR3 runs to 14 residues. V lost 2 bases and J 6 bases, leaving 11 bases between the germline ends. CDR1 and CDR2 (germline): MDHEN, SYDVKM.

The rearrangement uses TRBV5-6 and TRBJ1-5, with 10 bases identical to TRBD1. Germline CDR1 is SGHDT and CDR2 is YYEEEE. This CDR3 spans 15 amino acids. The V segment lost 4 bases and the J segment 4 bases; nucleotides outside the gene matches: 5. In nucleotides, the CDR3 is TGTGCCAGCAGCCTTGGACAGGGGGGTAATCAGCCCCAGCATTTT. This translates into CASSLGQGGNQPQHF.

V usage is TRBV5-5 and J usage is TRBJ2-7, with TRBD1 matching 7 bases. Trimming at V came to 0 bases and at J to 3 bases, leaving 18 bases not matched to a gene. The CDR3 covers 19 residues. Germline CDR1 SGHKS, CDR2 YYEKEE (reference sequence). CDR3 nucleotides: TGTGCCAGCAGCTTGGGACAGGGCTCTTGGGGGACCCGTAACTACGAGCAGTACTTC. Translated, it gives CASSLGQGSWGTRNYEQYF.

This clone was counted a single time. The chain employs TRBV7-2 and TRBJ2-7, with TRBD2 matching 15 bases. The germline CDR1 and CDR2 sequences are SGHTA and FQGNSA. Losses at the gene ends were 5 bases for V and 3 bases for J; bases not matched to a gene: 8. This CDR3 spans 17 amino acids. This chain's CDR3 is CASSPGLAGGPDYEQYF. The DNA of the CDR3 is TGTGCCAGCAGCCCGGGACTAGCGGGAGGTCCTGACTACGAGCAGTACTTC.

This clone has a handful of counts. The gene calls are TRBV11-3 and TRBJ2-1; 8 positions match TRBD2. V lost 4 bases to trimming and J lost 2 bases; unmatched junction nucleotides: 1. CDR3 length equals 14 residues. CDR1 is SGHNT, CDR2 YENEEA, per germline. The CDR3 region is CASSSGLAYNEQFF. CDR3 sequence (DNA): TGTGCCAGCAGCTCGGGACTAGCCTACAATGAGCAGTTCTTC. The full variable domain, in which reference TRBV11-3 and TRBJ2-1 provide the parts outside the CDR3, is EAGVVQSPRYKIIEKKQPVAFWCNPISGHNTLYWYLQNLGQGPELLIRYENEEAVDDSQLPKDRFSAERLKGVDSTLKIQPAELGDSAVYLCASSSGLAYNEQFFGPGTRLTVL.

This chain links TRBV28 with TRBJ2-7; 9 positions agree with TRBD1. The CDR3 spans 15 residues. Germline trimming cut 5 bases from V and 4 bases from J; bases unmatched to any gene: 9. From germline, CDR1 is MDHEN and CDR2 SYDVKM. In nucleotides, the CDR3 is TGTGCCAGCAGTGTAACCGGGACAGGGAAGTACGAGCAGTACTTC. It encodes CASSVTGTGKYEQYF. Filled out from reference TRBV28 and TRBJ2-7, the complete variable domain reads DVKVTQSSRYLVKRTGEKVFLECVQDMDHENMFWYRQDPGLGLRLIYFSYDVKMKEKGDIPEGYSVSREKKERFSLILESASTNQTSMYLCASSVTGTGKYEQYFGPGTRLTVT.

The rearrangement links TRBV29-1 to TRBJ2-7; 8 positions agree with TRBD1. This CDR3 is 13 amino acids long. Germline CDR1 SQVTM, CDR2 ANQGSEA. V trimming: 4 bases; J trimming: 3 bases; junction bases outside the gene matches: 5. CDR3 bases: TGCAGCGTTGGACAGGGGCCGCTCTACGAGCAGTACTTC. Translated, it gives CSVGQGPLYEQYF.

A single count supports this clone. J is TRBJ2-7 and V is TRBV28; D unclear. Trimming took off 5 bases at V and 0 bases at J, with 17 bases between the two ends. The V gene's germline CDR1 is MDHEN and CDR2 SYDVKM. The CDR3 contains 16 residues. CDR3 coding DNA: TGTGCCAGCAGTACACCGGGTCGGTATAGCTCCTACGAGCAGTACTTC. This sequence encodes CASSTPGRYSSYEQYF.

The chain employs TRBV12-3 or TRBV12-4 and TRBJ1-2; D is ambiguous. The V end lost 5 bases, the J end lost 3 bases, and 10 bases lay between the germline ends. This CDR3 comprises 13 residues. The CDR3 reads CASSPSRYYGYTF. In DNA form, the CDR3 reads TGTGCCAGCAGTCCAAGCCGATACTATGGCTACACCTTC.

In DNA, the CDR3 is TGCAGCGTTGTTGGGTATGGAGGAGATACGCAGTATTTT. As protein: CSVVGYGGDTQYF. The chain links TRBV29-1 to TRBJ2-3, with a tentative D call TRBD2 (5 bases). Trimming cost V 4 bases and J 5 bases, with 13 bases left between them. There are 13 residues in the CDR3. Germline V gene sequence: CDR1 SQVTM, CDR2 ANQGSEA.

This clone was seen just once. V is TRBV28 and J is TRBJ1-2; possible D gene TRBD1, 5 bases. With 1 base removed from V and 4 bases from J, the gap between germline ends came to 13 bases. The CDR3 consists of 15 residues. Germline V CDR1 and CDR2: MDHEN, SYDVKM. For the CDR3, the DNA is TGTGCCAGCAGTTTATCCCAGGGCTGGGGCTATGGCTACACCTTC. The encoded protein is CASSLSQGWGYGYTF.

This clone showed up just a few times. CDR3 sequence: CASSQARQYGYTF. The DNA of the CDR3 is TGTGCCAGCAGCCAAGCTAGACAGTATGGCTACACCTTC. The genes are TRBV3-1 (or the pseudogene TRBV3-2) and TRBJ1-2; D might be TRBD1 (5 bases). V lost 1 base and J 5 bases, leaving 8 bases between the germline ends. Germline V CDR1 and CDR2: LGHDT, YNNKEL (reference sequence). The length of the CDR3 is 13 residues.

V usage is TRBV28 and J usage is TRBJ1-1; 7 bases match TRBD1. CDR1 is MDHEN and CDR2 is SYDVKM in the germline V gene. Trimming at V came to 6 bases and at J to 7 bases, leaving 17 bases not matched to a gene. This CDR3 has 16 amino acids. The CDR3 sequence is CASSWDPTRGRIEAFF. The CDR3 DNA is TGTGCCAGCAGCTGGGATCCGACAAGGGGGCGGATTGAAGCTTTCTTT.

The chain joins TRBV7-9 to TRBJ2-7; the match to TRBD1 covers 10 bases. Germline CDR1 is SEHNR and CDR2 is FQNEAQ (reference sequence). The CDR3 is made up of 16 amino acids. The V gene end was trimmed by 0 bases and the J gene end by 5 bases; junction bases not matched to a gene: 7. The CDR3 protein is CASSLARDRGFHEQYF. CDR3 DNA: TGTGCCAGCAGCTTAGCCCGGGACAGGGGCTTCCACGAGCAGTACTTC.

The CDR3 loop reads CASSLRGSGETQYF. The DNA of the CDR3 is TGTGCCAGCAGCCTTAGGGGTTCTGGAGAGACCCAGTACTTC. The J gene is TRBJ2-5, the V gene TRBV3-1 (or the pseudogene TRBV3-2); possible D gene TRBD1, 5 bases. The V end lost 4 bases, the J end lost 4 bases, and 13 bases lay between the germline ends. Germline V gene lookup returns CDR1 LGHDT and CDR2 YNNKEL (reference sequence). This CDR3 comprises 14 residues.

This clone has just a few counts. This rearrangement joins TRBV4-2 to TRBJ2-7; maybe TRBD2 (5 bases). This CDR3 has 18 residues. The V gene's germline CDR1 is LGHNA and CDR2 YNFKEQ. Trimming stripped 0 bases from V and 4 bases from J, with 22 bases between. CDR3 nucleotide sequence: TGTGCCAGCAGCCAAGAAGCCCCGTTAAAGGAGGCCCCATACGAGCAGTACTTC. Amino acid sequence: CASSQEAPLKEAPYEQYF.

This CDR3 is CASSAGRAFF. Here the CDR3 DNA reads TGTGCCAGCAGCGCCGGGAGAGCTTTCTTT. V is TRBV9 and J is TRBJ1-1; no clear D gene. The CDR3 is made up of 10 amino acids. Germline-derived CDR1 and CDR2 are SGDLS and YYNGEE. V dropped 3 bases and J dropped 10 bases, with 7 bases sitting between them.

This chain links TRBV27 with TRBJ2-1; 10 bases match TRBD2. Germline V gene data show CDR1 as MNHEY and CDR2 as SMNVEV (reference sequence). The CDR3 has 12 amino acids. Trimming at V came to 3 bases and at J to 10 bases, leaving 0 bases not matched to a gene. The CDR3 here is CASSLGLAEQFF. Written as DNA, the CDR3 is TGTGCCAGCAGTTTGGGACTAGCGGAGCAGTTCTTC.